These T cell receptor beta chains were read from a single sample in a study of blood T cell repertoires in COVID-19. Clones were read by immunoSEQ multiplex PCR, and TCRdb kept only the in-frame ones, dropping some. The sample includes about 68,000 clones, 90% to 95% of them seen just once. Sequenced material: peripheral blood. The receptors here all came from a man aged 35-49 years with COVID-19, enrolled during active disease. The CDR3 runs from the conserved cysteine through the conserved F or W. D genes are given only for firm matches. Clone size is shown for a subset of rows, as once, few, many or a class of expanded clone.

J gene: TRBJ2-7; V gene: TRBV5-1; D gene: TRBD1; clone size: .; CDR3 protein: CASSPGTGGLEQYF; CDR3 DNA: TGCGCCAGCAGCCCCGGGACAGGGGGCCTCGAGCAGTACTTC
J gene: TRBJ2-5; V gene: TRBV10-3; D gene: TRBD2; clone size: .; CDR3 protein: CAISEREDGTQYF; CDR3 DNA: TGTGCCATCAGTGAGCGGGAGGACGGGACCCAGTACTTC
J gene: TRBJ2-7; V gene: TRBV25-1; D gene: .; clone size: .; CDR3 protein: CASSADYEQYF; CDR3 DNA: TGTGCCAGCAGTGCAGATTACGAGCAGTACTTC
J gene: TRBJ1-6; V gene: TRBV30; D gene: .; clone size: .; CDR3 protein: CAWSVADYNSPLHF; CDR3 DNA: TGTGCCTGGAGTGTTGCAGATTATAATTCACCCCTCCACTTT
J gene: TRBJ1-4; V gene: TRBV6-6; D gene: TRBD1; clone size: .; CDR3 protein: CASSYSPQGAGEKLFF; CDR3 DNA: TGTGCCAGCAGTTACTCTCCACAGGGGGCGGGTGAAAAACTGTTTTTT
J gene: TRBJ2-7; V gene: TRBV2; D gene: .; clone size: .; CDR3 protein: CASTKFTGSEQYF; CDR3 DNA: TGTGCCAGCACTAAATTCACAGGGTCCGAGCAGTACTTC
J gene: TRBJ2-2; V gene: TRBV5-6; D gene: .; clone size: .; CDR3 protein: CASSLQANTGELFF; CDR3 DNA: TGTGCCAGCAGCTTACAGGCGAACACCGGGGAGCTGTTTTTT
J gene: TRBJ1-6; V gene: TRBV3-1/TRBV3-2; D gene: .; clone size: .; CDR3 protein: CASSQTGDSPLHF; CDR3 DNA: TGTGCCAGCAGCCAAACAGGTGACTCACCCCTCCACTTT
J gene: TRBJ2-7; V gene: TRBV5-1; D gene: TRBD2; clone size: few; CDR3 protein: CASSALSGGLDEQYF; CDR3 DNA: TGCGCCAGCAGCGCCCTTAGCGGGGGTCTGGACGAGCAGTACTTC
J gene: TRBJ2-7; V gene: TRBV24-1; D gene: .; clone size: .; CDR3 protein: CATSELPRAEPSADSYEQYF; CDR3 DNA: TGTGCCACCAGTGAGCTCCCCAGGGCGGAGCCCTCGGCGGATTCCTACGAGCAGTACTTC
J gene: TRBJ2-2; V gene: TRBV5-4; D gene: TRBD1; clone size: .; CDR3 protein: CASSLGQASLDTGELFF; CDR3 DNA: TGTGCCAGCAGCCTCGGACAGGCAAGCCTCGACACCGGGGAGCTGTTTTTT
J gene: TRBJ1-2; V gene: TRBV4-2; D gene: .; clone size: .; CDR3 protein: CASSQGHGNYGYTF; CDR3 DNA: TGTGCCAGCAGCCAAGGTCATGGCAACTATGGCTACACCTTC
J gene: TRBJ1-3; V gene: TRBV12-3/TRBV12-4; D gene: .; clone size: once; CDR3 protein: CASANPGNTIYF; CDR3 DNA: TGTGCCAGCGCGAACCCGGGAAACACCATATATTTT
J gene: TRBJ1-3; V gene: TRBV7-2; D gene: .; clone size: .; CDR3 protein: CASSLGGAGNTIYF; CDR3 DNA: TGTGCCAGCAGCCTCGGAGGGGCCGGAAACACCATATATTTT
J gene: TRBJ2-5; V gene: TRBV7-3; D gene: .; clone size: .; CDR3 protein: CASSEGVGETQYF; CDR3 DNA: TGTGCCAGCAGCGAAGGGGTAGGAGAGACCCAGTACTTC
J gene: TRBJ1-2; V gene: TRBV5-1; D gene: .; clone size: .; CDR3 protein: CASSLAEEYGYTF; CDR3 DNA: TGCGCCAGCAGCTTGGCCGAGGAGTATGGCTACACCTTC
J gene: TRBJ1-2; V gene: TRBV25-1; D gene: .; clone size: .; CDR3 protein: CASSEYEPYGYTF; CDR3 DNA: TGTGCCAGCAGTGAATACGAGCCCTATGGCTACACCTTC
J gene: TRBJ1-6; V gene: TRBV5-4; D gene: .; clone size: few; CDR3 protein: CASSATAGVTSPLHF; CDR3 DNA: TGTGCCAGCAGCGCCACCGCAGGGGTTACTTCACCCCTCCACTTT
J gene: TRBJ2-1; V gene: TRBV12-3/TRBV12-4; D gene: .; clone size: .; CDR3 protein: CASRRFSNEQFF; CDR3 DNA: TGTGCCAGCCGTCGGTTTTCCAATGAGCAGTTCTTC
J gene: TRBJ1-4; V gene: TRBV3-1/TRBV3-2; D gene: TRBD1; clone size: .; CDR3 protein: CASSQGGGVANEKLFF; CDR3 DNA: TGTGCCAGCAGCCAAGGAGGGGGCGTCGCTAATGAAAAACTGTTTTTT
J gene: TRBJ2-1; V gene: TRBV11-2; D gene: TRBD1; clone size: .; CDR3 protein: CASSLGTGSYNEQFF; CDR3 DNA: TGTGCCAGCAGCTTAGGGACAGGGTCCTACAATGAGCAGTTCTTC
J gene: TRBJ1-6; V gene: TRBV27; D gene: .; clone size: once; CDR3 protein: CASTLGSPRSSYNSPLHF; CDR3 DNA: TGTGCCAGCACCCTCGGATCCCCTAGGAGCTCCTATAATTCACCCCTCCACTTT
J gene: TRBJ2-5; V gene: TRBV5-1; D gene: TRBD1; clone size: .; CDR3 protein: CASSLSDRGLGETQYF; CDR3 DNA: TGCGCCAGCAGCTTGTCCGACAGGGGGCTTGGAGAGACCCAGTACTTC
J gene: TRBJ2-2; V gene: TRBV5-4; D gene: .; clone size: .; CDR3 protein: CASSLAGPNTGELFF; CDR3 DNA: TGTGCCAGCAGCTTGGCGGGTCCGAACACCGGGGAGCTGTTTTTT